This TCR beta chain was obtained from a study of blood T cell repertoires in COVID-19. Study summary: COVID-19 samples from acute and convalescent phases originated in the United States, Italy and Spain. From T cells, B-cell-depleted T cells, or PBMCs came the material, which was cDNA or gDNA.

In the original workflow: Counts of nucleated cells, estimated from reference gene primer amplification, were obtained. Sequencing used immunoSEQ multiplex PCR; TCRdb keeps in-frame clones, though not all of them. V and J calls and clone size follow that table, whereas D and trimming were derived from the DNA. The data hold 250,000 to 300,000 clones, with around 86% observed a single time. The germline CDR1 and CDR2 sequences are LNHDA and SQIVND (reference sequence). This CDR3 spans 14 amino acids. V lost 6 bases and J 5 bases, leaving 16 bases between the germline ends. The sample consisted of peripheral blood. This TCR was sampled from a woman aged 55-75 years with active or convalescent COVID-19. V gene TRBV19 combines with J gene TRBJ1-2; D uncertain. CDR3 bases: TGTGCCAGTAGGAACGACTCACCTTTGTATGGCTACACCTTC. Translated: CASRNDSPLYGYTF.